The source of this T cell receptor beta chain is a study of blood T cells in healthy people across ages. Using a J-beta primer mix together with a sample-barcoded 5' primer, a second PCR was run for 7 to 11 cycles. Each cDNA molecule, via a template-switch adaptor with 12 random nucleotides, was tagged. In TCRdb, the 5' RACE reads were re-called with MiXCR into one record per CDR3 protein. Of 850,000 to 1,300,000 distinct CDR3 sequences listed, over 35% are singletons. With 0 bases clipped from V and 0 bases from J, the junction kept 3 bases outside the gene matches. Germline values: CDR1 SGDLS, CDR2 YYNGEE. CDR3 length: 16 residues. The donors, aged about 6 to 90, were healthy Caucasians from Russia.

The sequence derives from an older woman in good health. Material: blood. The chain is built from TRBV9 and TRBJ2-1; TRBD2 matches at 7 bases. This chain's CDR3 is CASSVGGSVSYNEQFF. Here the CDR3 DNA reads TGTGCCAGCAGCGTAGGCGGGAGCGTCTCCTACAATGAGCAGTTCTTC. The whole variable domain, filled in from reference TRBV9 and TRBJ2-1, reads DSGVTQTPKHLITATGQRVTLRCSPRSGDLSVYWYQQSLDQGLQFLIQYYNGEERAKGNILERFSAQQFPDLHSELNLSSLELGDSALYFCASSVGGSVSYNEQFFGPGTRLTVL.